This T cell receptor (beta chain) was recovered during a study of T-cell reconstitution after alpha-beta-depleted transplantation in children. Unique molecular identifiers were used to barcode this TCRbeta library. Via MiXCR, TCRdb re-called the PCR reads, giving one row per CDR3 protein. In the table there are hundreds of thousands of distinct CDR3 sequences, 13% of which are singletons. This clonotype was counted many times. This specimen was PBMCs, taken before TCRalphabeta/CD19-depleted stem cell transplant. This clonotype was sampled from a girl aged 2 to 10 with congenital amegakaryocytic thrombocytopenia, due to receive a stem cell transplant.

The CDR3 protein is CASSPRSNTGELFF. The CDR3 nucleotides are TGTGCCAGCAGCCCCCGATCCAACACCGGGGAGCTGTTTTTT. The V gene is TRBV12-3 or TRBV12-4, the J gene TRBJ2-2; D remains unclear. Trimming removed 6 bases at V and 2 bases at J, with 10 bases between. The CDR3 totals 14 residues.